These 17 T cell receptor beta chains were sequenced from one sample in a study of T cell responses to AZD1222 COVID-19 vaccine. Assay: immunoSEQ multiplex PCR; the TCRdb copy retains only in-frame clones and omits some. The data contain tens of thousands of clones, over 75% of them singletons. The sequencing here drew on peripheral blood, taken 28 days after the second AZD1222 dose. The origin of the receptors is an adult who received the AZD1222 COVID-19 vaccine.

This rearrangement joins TRBV11-2 to TRBJ1-2, with D possibly being TRBD1 (5 bases). Trimming shortened V by 0 bases and J by 4 bases, and 9 bases separated the two germline ends. Per the germline V gene, CDR1 is SGHAT and CDR2 is FQNNGV. This CDR3 region has 14 residues. CDR3 sequence reads: CASSLDTGRYGYTF. The CDR3, as DNA: TGTGCCAGCAGCTTAGATACGGGACGCTATGGCTACACCTTC. Looking up the rest from reference TRBV11-2 and TRBJ1-2 gives the full variable domain: EAGVAQSPRYKIIEKRQSVAFWCNPISGHATLYWYQQILGQGPKLLIQFQNNGVVDDSQLPKDRFSAERLKGVDSTLKIQPAKLEDSAVYLCASSLDTGRYGYTFGSGTRLTVV.

This chain uses TRBV18 with TRBJ2-7; D is ambiguous. V was clipped by 0 bases and J by 4 bases, with 13 bases between them. The CDR3 sequence is 15 residues long. Per the germline V gene, CDR1 is KGHSH and CDR2 is LQKENI. CDR3 DNA sequence: TGTGCCAGCTCACCACCTTCCACCCCCTTTTACGAGCAGTACTTC. This encodes CASSPPSTPFYEQYF.

The chain couples TRBV6-2 or TRBV6-3 to TRBJ2-2; D possibly corresponds to TRBD2 (7 bases). From germline, CDR1 is MNHEY and CDR2 SVGEGT. V was trimmed by 5 bases and J by 5 bases, leaving 24 bases between them. The CDR3 is made up of 18 amino acids. In DNA form, the CDR3 reads TGTGCCAGCAGTCACCTGGGGGGGCGCGGAGGGGGGACCGGGGAGCTGTTTTTT. Amino acid sequence: CASSHLGGRGGGTGELFF.

This chain links TRBV6-5 with TRBJ1-3, with 9 bases identical to TRBD1. Germline CDR1 is MNHEY and CDR2 is SVGAGI. CDR3 length: 14 residues. V shed 6 bases, J shed 5 bases, and the junction held 5 bases outside the gene matches. CDR3 DNA sequence: TGTGCCAGCAGCGGGACAGGGTATAGAAACACCATATATTTT. Its translation: CASSGTGYRNTIYF.

The genes are TRBV9 and TRBJ2-7; 9 bases line up with TRBD2. The junction had 3 bases not matched to a gene; V was cut back by 3 bases and J by 2 bases. The germline V gene encodes CDR1 SGDLS and CDR2 YYNGEE. There are 14 residues in the CDR3. CDR3 sequence: CASSATSGTYEQYF. The CDR3 DNA follows: TGTGCCAGCAGCGCGACTAGCGGAACCTACGAGCAGTACTTC.

This clone was observed once. Other nucleotide sequences in the sample specify the same CDR3. This chain uses TRBV4-2 with TRBJ1-3; D gene unclear. Germline lookup yields CDR1 LGHNA and CDR2 YNFKEQ. Deletions cut 0 bases from V and 1 base from J, with 7 bases between. The CDR3 contains 15 residues. As DNA, the CDR3 is TGTGCCAGCAGCCAAGATTGGACTTCTGGAAACACCATATATTTT. Protein sequence: CASSQDWTSGNTIYF.

The genes are TRBV27 and TRBJ1-2; the match to TRBD1 covers 7 bases. CDR1 and CDR2 from the germline V gene are MNHEY and SMNVEV (reference sequence). This CDR3 spans 14 amino acids. V lost 6 bases, J lost 3 bases, and 7 bases stayed unmatched. CDR3 loop: CASSRQGGYYGYTF. In DNA form, the CDR3 reads TGTGCCAGCAGCCGACAGGGAGGCTACTATGGCTACACCTTC.

This chain links TRBV2 with TRBJ2-3; the match to TRBD2 covers 7 bases. The CDR3 runs 15 residues. Germline values: CDR1 SNHLY, CDR2 FYNNEI. After removal of 5 bases from V and 1 base from J, the junction contained 6 bases not matched to a gene. CDR3 loop: CASSPGLGRTDTQYF. Written as DNA, the CDR3 is TGTGCCAGCAGTCCTGGACTAGGCCGCACAGATACGCAGTATTTT. Based on the CDR3 plus reference TRBV2 and TRBJ2-3, the full variable domain is EPEVTQTPSHQVTQMGQEVILRCVPISNHLYFYWYRQILGQKVEFLVSFYNNEISEKSEIFDDQFSVERPDGSNFTLKIRSTKLEDSAMYFCASSPGLGRTDTQYFGPGTRLTVL.

The gene calls are TRBV6-5 and TRBJ1-2, with D uncertain. Trimming removed 0 bases from V and 5 bases from J, with 10 bases in between. Germline V gene data show CDR1 as MNHEY and CDR2 as SVGAGI. The CDR3 totals 14 residues. The CDR3 DNA reads as TGTGCCAGCAGTTACTCCTGGGCCTTTTATGGCTACACCTTC. Translated: CASSYSWAFYGYTF.

This sequence joins TRBV15 and TRBJ2-3, with 9 bases matching TRBD2. Germline lookup yields CDR1 LNHNV and CDR2 YYDKDF (reference sequence). V was pared by 1 base and J by 6 bases, with 8 bases of the junction left unmatched. CDR3 length: 16 residues. CDR3 bases: TGTGCCACCAGCAGAGGGCTTAGCGGGAGCCAGGATACGCAGTATTTT. Translated: CATSRGLSGSQDTQYF. Full variable domain (outside the CDR3, taken from reference TRBV15 and TRBJ2-3): DAMVIQNPRYQVTQFGKPVTLSCSQTLNHNVMYWYQQKSSQAPKLLFHYYDKDFNNEADTPDNFQSRRPNTSFCFLDIRSPGLGDTAMYLCATSRGLSGSQDTQYFGPGTRLTVL.

The V call is TRBV2, the J call TRBJ2-1; TRBD2 might be the D (5 bases). The CDR3 spans 13 residues. V lost 11 bases and J 7 bases, leaving 18 bases between the germline ends. Germline V lookup: CDR1 SNHLY, CDR2 FYNNEI. CDR3 in amino acids: CAGSLKLVNEQFF. The CDR3 DNA reads as TGTGCCGGCTCCCTTAAACTAGTGAATGAGCAGTTCTTC.

For the CDR3, the DNA is TGTGCCATCAGTGAGATGTTGACAGACAACTATGGCTACACCTTC. Residues: CAISEMLTDNYGYTF. The chain links TRBV10-3 to TRBJ1-2, with a possible D match to TRBD1 (5 bases). The CDR3 is 15 residues long. Germline CDR1 and CDR2: ENHRY and SYGVKD. Trimming removed 2 bases at V and 2 bases at J, with 12 bases between.

This sequence joins TRBV18 and TRBJ2-2; 7 nucleotides match TRBD2. The J segment lost 3 bases and the V segment lost 4 bases, leaving 5 bases of the junction unmatched. CDR1 KGHSH and CDR2 LQKENI come from the germline V gene. The CDR3 runs to 15 residues. CDR3 protein: CASSRLLADTGELFF. CDR3 bases: TGTGCCAGCTCACGTCTCCTAGCGGACACCGGGGAGCTGTTTTTT.

A word on this clone: The identical CDR3 is also encoded by other nucleotide sequences in the sample. The chain is built from TRBV3-1 (or the pseudogene TRBV3-2) and TRBJ1-2, with D perhaps matching TRBD1 (5 bases). The germline V gene encodes CDR1 LGHDT and CDR2 YNNKEL (reference sequence). The CDR3 spans 13 residues. V was cut by 0 bases and J by 8 bases, with 10 bases left in between. The CDR3 reads CASSQDSGGGYTF. The DNA for the CDR3 is TGTGCCAGCAGCCAAGATTCCGGGGGGGGCTACACCTTC.

The V gene is TRBV14, the J gene TRBJ1-1; D gene unclear. Germline values: CDR1 SGHDN, CDR2 FVKESK. The length of the CDR3 is 15 residues. V lost 1 base and J 6 bases, leaving 15 bases between the germline ends. CDR3 DNA: TGTGCCAGCAGCCAAGGCGGACGAGTGGTAGCTGAAGCTTTCTTT. It yields the protein CASSQGGRVVAEAFF. Drawing the rest from reference TRBV14 and TRBJ1-1, the complete variable domain is EAGVTQFPSHSVIEKGQTVTLRCDPISGHDNLYWYRRVMGKEIKFLLHFVKESKQDESGMPNNRFLAERTGGTYSTLKVQPAELEDSGVYFCASSQGGRVVAEAFFGQGTRLTVV.

This sequence joins TRBV7-2 and TRBJ2-7; D is uncertain. Germline CDR1 is SGHTA and CDR2 is FQGNSA. The CDR3 length is 13 residues. CDR3 sequence reads: CASSESPSHEQYV. CDR3 nucleotides: TGTGCCAGCAGCGAAAGTCCCTCCCACGAGCAGTACGTC.

Comment on this clone: The same CDR3 arises from other DNA sequences in this sample as well. This chain joins TRBV28 and TRBJ2-3, with unresolved D. Germline CDR1 and CDR2: MDHEN and SYDVKM. V lost 4 bases to trimming and J lost 4 bases, with 6 bases between them. The CDR3 contains 12 residues. The CDR3 nucleotides read TGTGCCAGCAGTTCCGGATCAGATACGCAGTATTTT. It yields the protein CASSSGSDTQYF. Full variable domain (missing parts from reference TRBV28 and TRBJ2-3): DVKVTQSSRYLVKRTGEKVFLECVQDMDHENMFWYRQDPGLGLRLIYFSYDVKMKEKGDIPEGYSVSREKKERFSLILESASTNQTSMYLCASSSGSDTQYFGPGTRLTVL.